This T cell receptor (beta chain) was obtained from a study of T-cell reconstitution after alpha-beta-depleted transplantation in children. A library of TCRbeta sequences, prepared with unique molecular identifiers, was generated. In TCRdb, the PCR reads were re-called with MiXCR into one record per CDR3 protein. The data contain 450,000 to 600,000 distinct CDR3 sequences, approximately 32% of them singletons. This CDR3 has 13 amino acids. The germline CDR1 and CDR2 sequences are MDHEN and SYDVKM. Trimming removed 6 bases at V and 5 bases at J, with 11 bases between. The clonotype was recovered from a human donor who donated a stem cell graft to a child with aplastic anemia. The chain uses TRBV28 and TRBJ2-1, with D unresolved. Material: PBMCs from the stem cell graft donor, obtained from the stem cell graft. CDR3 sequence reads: CASSLIQDNEQFF. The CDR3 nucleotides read TGTGCCAGCAGCCTAATTCAGGACAATGAGCAGTTCTTC.